Below, 20 T cell receptor beta chains from the same sample are listed, as sequenced in a study of identical twins listed by TCRdb under 2016. Receptor amplification or capture employed 5' RACE. These reads were obtained on an Illumina HiSeq 2000. TCRdb reran the public reads through fastp at Q25 and MiXCR, keeping productive beta chains. Under each unique CDR3 protein, matching rows form one entry showing the most common genes and DNA. Counted in this sample were a few hundred thousand distinct CDR3 sequences; roughly 8% of them appeared once. Roughly 3% of the sample is in the top ten clones. The same sample was also used in a study of yellow fever vaccine responses in identical twins.

The sequenced sample was CD8+ T cells sorted from blood. Every receptor here comes from a young woman in good health.

This clonotype appeared many times. The chain couples TRBV11-3 to TRBJ2-5, with 9 bases identical to TRBD1. CDR3 length: 14 residues. Germline V gene sequence: CDR1 SGHNT, CDR2 YENEEA. Losses at the gene ends were 5 bases for V and 3 bases for J; bases not matched to a gene: 4. Here the CDR3 reads CASSARTGEETQYF. CDR3 sequence (DNA): TGTGCCAGCAGCGCCCGGACAGGGGAAGAGACCCAGTACTTC.

At least ten counts were recorded for this clonotype. The J gene is TRBJ2-1, the V gene TRBV28, with D perhaps TRBD2 (5 bases). The CDR3 covers 15 residues. V was clipped by 8 bases and J by 5 bases, with 19 bases between them. Germline V gene lookup returns CDR1 MDHEN and CDR2 SYDVKM. This CDR3 is CASLSVEAEDNEQFF. As DNA, the CDR3 is TGTGCCAGCTTGTCGGTCGAAGCGGAAGACAATGAGCAGTTCTTC.

The rearrangement uses TRBV4-3 and TRBJ2-7, with 11 nucleotides matching TRBD2. V gave up 4 bases and J gave up 5 bases; unmatched junction bases: 7. The CDR3 spans 15 residues. Per germline, CDR1 LGHNA and CDR2 YSLEER. CDR3 coding DNA: TGCGCCAGCAGCCCGACGACTAGCGGGAACCACGAGCAGTACTTC. Translation: CASSPTTSGNHEQYF.

This clonotype was seen more than once but under ten times. V is TRBV10-3 and J is TRBJ2-7, with D perhaps matching TRBD1 (5 bases). V gave up 10 bases and J gave up 4 bases, with 17 bases separating them. CDR1 is ENHRY and CDR2 is SYGVKD in the germline V gene. The CDR3 is 13 amino acids. DNA for the CDR3: TGTGCCACCCTCCAGGGTAATGGGTACGAGCAGTACTTC. It translates to CATLQGNGYEQYF.

This clonotype was recorded many times. This chain connects TRBV7-9 to TRBJ2-1, with 7 bases identical to TRBD1. Germline V gives CDR1 SEHNR, CDR2 FQNEAQ (reference sequence). The J segment lost 8 bases and the V segment lost 5 bases, leaving 18 bases of the junction unmatched. This CDR3 comprises 17 residues. CDR3 loop: CASSPTVGRGLKDEQFF. The DNA of the CDR3 is TGTGCCAGCAGCCCAACCGTCGGAAGGGGGCTTAAGGATGAGCAGTTCTTC.

V is TRBV21-1 and J is TRBJ2-1; TRBD2 was called by the table and not checked on the DNA. TRBV21-1 is assigned pseudogene status. The CDR3 extends over 17 amino acids. For the CDR3, the DNA is TGTGCCAGCAGCAATCGGATGCTAGCGGGGATCTACAATGAGCAGTTCTTC. It translates to CASSNRMLAGIYNEQFF.

A few counts support this clonotype. CDR3 sequence: CASRQGQYYEQYF. The CDR3 DNA reads TGTGCCAGCAGACAGGGACAGTACTACGAGCAGTACTTC. J is TRBJ2-7 and V is TRBV27; 7 nucleotides agree with TRBD1. CDR1 is MNHEY and CDR2 is SMNVEV in the germline V gene (reference sequence). The CDR3 totals 13 residues. The V gene end was trimmed by 6 bases and the J gene end by 3 bases; junction bases not matched to a gene: 5.

V is TRBV27 and J is TRBJ2-1; 7 bases fit TRBD1. The CDR3 is made up of 17 amino acids. The germline V gene has CDR1 MNHEY and CDR2 SMNVEV (reference sequence). V trimming: 3 bases; J trimming: 0 bases; junction bases outside the gene matches: 8. CDR3 region: CASSLGLRGNSYNEQFF. DNA of the CDR3: TGTGCCAGCAGTTTGGGGCTCAGGGGGAACTCCTACAATGAGCAGTTCTTC.

This clonotype was detected a few times. This chain's CDR3 is CASSESTGNYGYTF. The DNA for the CDR3 is TGTGCCAGCAGTGAATCCACAGGGAACTATGGCTACACCTTC. V gene TRBV25-1 combines with J gene TRBJ1-2; possible D gene TRBD1, 6 bases. CDR1 and CDR2 from the germline V gene are MGHDK and SYGVNS. V lost 1 base and J 2 bases, leaving 8 bases between the germline ends. There are 14 residues in the CDR3.

V usage is TRBV27 and J usage is TRBJ2-1, with 11 bases identical to TRBD2. V lost 4 bases to trimming and J lost 4 bases; unmatched junction nucleotides: 3. Germline V gene sequence: CDR1 MNHEY, CDR2 SMNVEV (reference sequence). This CDR3 comprises 15 residues. The chain's CDR3 is CASSSPSGGYNEQFF. The CDR3, as DNA: TGTGCCAGCAGTTCCCCTAGCGGGGGGTACAATGAGCAGTTCTTC.

The V and J genes are TRBV29-1 and TRBJ2-2; 9 bases are shared with TRBD2. The germline CDR1 and CDR2 sequences are SQVTM and ANQGSEA. CDR3 length: 16 residues. V shed 4 bases, J shed 0 bases, and the junction held 6 bases outside the gene matches. CDR3 residues: CSVVLAGAANTGELFF. CDR3 sequence (DNA): TGCAGCGTTGTATTAGCGGGGGCTGCGAACACCGGGGAGCTGTTTTTT.

This clonotype has more than one count but fewer than ten. The chain has TRBV2 and TRBJ2-7; either TRBD1 or TRBD2 may fit D (5 bases each). Germline V gives CDR1 SNHLY, CDR2 FYNNEI. With 3 bases removed from V and 6 bases from J, the gap between germline ends came to 15 bases. There are 14 residues in the CDR3. The DNA of the CDR3 is TGTGCCAGCAGTGAGTGGGGACGGGCCCCCGAGCAGTACTTC. Protein sequence: CASSEWGRAPEQYF.

This clonotype has ten or more counts. The J gene is TRBJ2-2, the V gene TRBV5-1, with D unclear. The CDR3 loop spans 17 amino acids. The germline V gene has CDR1 SGHRS and CDR2 YFSETQ. V lost 0 bases, J lost 6 bases, and 18 bases lay in between. CDR3 nucleotide sequence: TGCGCCAGCAGCTTGGATGGGCAAAACCTTGCGGCCGGGGAGCTGTTTTTT. This gives the protein CASSLDGQNLAAGELFF.

This clonotype was seen more than once but under ten times. The V gene is TRBV25-1, the J gene TRBJ2-5; maybe TRBD1 (6 bases). Germline V lookup: CDR1 MGHDK, CDR2 SYGVNS. Trimming took 3 bases from V and 2 from J, leaving 16 bases between them. The CDR3 contains 16 residues. The CDR3: CASSDQGNGRQETQYF. The CDR3 bases are TGTGCCAGCAGTGATCAGGGGAACGGGCGGCAAGAGACCCAGTACTTC. The full variable domain, with the rest looked up from reference TRBV25-1 and TRBJ2-5, is EADIYQTPRYLVIGTGKKITLECSQTMGHDKMYWYQQDPGMELHLIHYSYGVNSTEKGDLSSESTVSRIRTEHFPLTLESARPSHTSQYLCASSDQGNGRQETQYFGPGTRLLVL.

J is TRBJ2-3 and V is TRBV7-2; D not certain. V was shortened by 9 bases and J by 1 base, with 17 bases between the two germline ends. Per germline, CDR1 SGHTA and CDR2 FQGNSA. The CDR3 is made up of 15 amino acids. The CDR3 nucleotides are TGTGCCAGACAACTGACATCTGAAGGCACAGATACGCAGTATTTT. It translates to CARQLTSEGTDTQYF.

In this sample, this clonotype turned up many times. V gene TRBV4-3 combines with J gene TRBJ2-1, with D maybe TRBD1 (6 bases). This CDR3 is built from 17 residues. The V end lost 4 bases, the J end lost 7 bases, and 23 bases lay between the germline ends. Germline V gene sequence: CDR1 LGHNA, CDR2 YSLEER. The CDR3 DNA is TGCGCCAGCAGCCGCCGAAGACTGCCAGGGGTTATGAATGAGCAGTTCTTC. It encodes CASSRRRLPGVMNEQFF.

V gene TRBV2 combines with J gene TRBJ2-6; D could derive from TRBD1 or TRBD2 (6 bases each). Trimming took 0 bases from V and 0 from J, leaving 18 bases between them. The V gene's germline CDR1 is SNHLY and CDR2 FYNNEI. The CDR3 is 20 amino acids. The CDR3 spells CASSEAWGAGDISGANVLTF. The DNA of the CDR3 is TGTGCCAGCAGTGAAGCATGGGGGGCGGGCGACATCTCTGGGGCCAACGTCCTGACTTTC.

V usage is TRBV20-1 and J usage is TRBJ2-1; TRBD2 matches 9 bases. CDR1 and CDR2 (germline): DFQATT, SNEGSKA (reference sequence). This CDR3 contains 14 residues. With 6 bases clipped from V and 8 bases from J, the junction kept 11 bases outside the gene matches. CDR3 in amino acids: CSAMGLADYDEQFF. CDR3 in DNA: TGCAGTGCCATGGGACTAGCCGATTACGATGAGCAGTTCTTC.

This rearrangement joins TRBV29-1 to TRBJ1-1; D is uncertain. Germline V gene lookup returns CDR1 SQVTM and CDR2 ANQGSEA. The CDR3 is 13 amino acids. V lost 2 bases and J 0 bases, leaving 7 bases between the germline ends. CDR3 in DNA: TGCAGCGTTGAACCGGGGATGAACACTGAAGCTTTCTTT. Its translation is CSVEPGMNTEAFF.

This clonotype was seen ten or more times. This sequence joins TRBV6-2 or TRBV6-3 and TRBJ2-3, with 9 nucleotides matching TRBD2. Germline CDR1 MNHEY, CDR2 SVGEGT. This CDR3 is built from 16 residues. J gave up 5 bases and V 0 bases, and 6 bases lay outside the gene matches. The CDR3 reads CASSYSIAGEGDTQYF. Here the CDR3 DNA reads TGTGCCAGCAGTTACTCGATAGCGGGAGAGGGAGATACGCAGTATTTT.